This T cell receptor beta chain was recovered during a study of blood T cell repertoires in COVID-19. Per the original data handling: Amplified reference gene primers provided the basis for estimating nucleated cell counts. Method: immunoSEQ multiplex PCR; TCRdb's copy keeps in-frame clones and lacks some. V, J and clone size are taken as reported in that table, and D and trimming were inferred from the DNA itself. The sample has about 270,000 clones; around 87% are singletons. Enrollees, about 18 to 89 years old, lived in around 23 US areas. Cohort allocation depended upon clinical history that participants reported. Germline V lookup: CDR1 MRHNA, CDR2 SNTAGT. The ends were cut back, 8 bases at V and 1 base at J, with 27 bases in the middle. The CDR3 is 19 residues long.

The TCR was taken from a woman aged 18-35 years who had recovered from COVID-19. This sequence joins TRBV6-4 and TRBJ1-3, with a weak D call TRBD1 (6 bases). Input material: PBMCs or T cells enriched from blood (not recorded which). CDR3 sequence: CASRDRESGEPKSGNTIYF. CDR3 DNA sequence: TGTGCCAGCCGAGACCGTGAATCAGGGGAACCGAAATCTGGAAACACCATATATTTT.